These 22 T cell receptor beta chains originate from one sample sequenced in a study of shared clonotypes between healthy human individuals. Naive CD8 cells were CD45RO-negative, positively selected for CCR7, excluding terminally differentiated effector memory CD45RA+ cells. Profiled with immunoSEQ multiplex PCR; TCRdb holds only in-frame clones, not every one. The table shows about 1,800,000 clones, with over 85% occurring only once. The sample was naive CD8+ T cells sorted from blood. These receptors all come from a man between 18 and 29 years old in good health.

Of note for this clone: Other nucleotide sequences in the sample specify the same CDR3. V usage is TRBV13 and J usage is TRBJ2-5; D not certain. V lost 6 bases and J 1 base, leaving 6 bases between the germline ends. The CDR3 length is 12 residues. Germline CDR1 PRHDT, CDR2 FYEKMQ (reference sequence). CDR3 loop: CASSTGQETQYF. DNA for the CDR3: TGTGCCAGCAGTACGGGCCAAGAGACCCAGTACTTC.

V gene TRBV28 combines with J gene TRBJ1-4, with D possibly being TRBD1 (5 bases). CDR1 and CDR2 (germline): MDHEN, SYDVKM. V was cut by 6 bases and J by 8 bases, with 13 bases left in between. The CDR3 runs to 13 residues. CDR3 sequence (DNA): TGTGCCAGCAGGGAGGGGCCTGGGGAAAAACTGTTTTTT. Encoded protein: CASREGPGEKLFF.

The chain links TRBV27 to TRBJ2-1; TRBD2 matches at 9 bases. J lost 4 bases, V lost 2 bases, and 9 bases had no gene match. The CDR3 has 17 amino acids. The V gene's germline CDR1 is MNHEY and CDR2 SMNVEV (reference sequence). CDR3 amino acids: CASSLVSPLAGYNEQFF. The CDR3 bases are TGTGCCAGCAGTTTAGTTTCCCCCCTAGCGGGGTACAATGAGCAGTTCTTC.

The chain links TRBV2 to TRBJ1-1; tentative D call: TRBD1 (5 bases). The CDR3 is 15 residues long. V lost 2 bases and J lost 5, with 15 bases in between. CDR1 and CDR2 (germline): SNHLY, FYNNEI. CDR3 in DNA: TGTGCCAGCAGTGAAACCCCGGGGGGAGGAACTGAAGCTTTCTTT. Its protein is CASSETPGGGTEAFF. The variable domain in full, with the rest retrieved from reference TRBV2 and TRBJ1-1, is EPEVTQTPSHQVTQMGQEVILRCVPISNHLYFYWYRQILGQKVEFLVSFYNNEISEKSEIFDDQFSVERPDGSNFTLKIRSTKLEDSAMYFCASSETPGGGTEAFFGQGTRLTVV.

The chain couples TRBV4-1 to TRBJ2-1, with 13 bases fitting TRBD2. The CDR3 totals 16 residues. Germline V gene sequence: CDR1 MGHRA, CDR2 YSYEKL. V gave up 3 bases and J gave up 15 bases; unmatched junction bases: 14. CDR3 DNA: TGCGCCAGCAGCCACGCAGCCGGGACTAGCGGGAACCAGCGGTTCTTC. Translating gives CASSHAAGTSGNQRFF.

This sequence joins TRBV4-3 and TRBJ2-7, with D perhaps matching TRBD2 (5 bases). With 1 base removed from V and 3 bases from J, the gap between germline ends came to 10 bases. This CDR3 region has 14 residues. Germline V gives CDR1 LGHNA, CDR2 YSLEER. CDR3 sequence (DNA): TGCGCCAGCAGCCAAGCTCCGGGGAACTACGAGCAGTACTTC. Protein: CASSQAPGNYEQYF.

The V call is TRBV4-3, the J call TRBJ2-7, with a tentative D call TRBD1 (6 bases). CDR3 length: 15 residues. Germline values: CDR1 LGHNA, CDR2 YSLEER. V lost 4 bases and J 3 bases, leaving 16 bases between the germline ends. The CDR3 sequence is CASSLLRDTNYEQYF. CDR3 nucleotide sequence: TGCGCCAGCAGCCTACTCCGGGACACCAACTACGAGCAGTACTTC.

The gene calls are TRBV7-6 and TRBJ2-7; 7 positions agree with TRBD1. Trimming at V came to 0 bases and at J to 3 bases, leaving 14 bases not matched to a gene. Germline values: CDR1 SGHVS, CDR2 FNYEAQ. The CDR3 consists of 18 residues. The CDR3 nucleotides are TGTGCCAGCAGCTTAGCTCCGGGTGGACAGGCCACCGACTACGAGCAGTACTTC. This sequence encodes CASSLAPGGQATDYEQYF.

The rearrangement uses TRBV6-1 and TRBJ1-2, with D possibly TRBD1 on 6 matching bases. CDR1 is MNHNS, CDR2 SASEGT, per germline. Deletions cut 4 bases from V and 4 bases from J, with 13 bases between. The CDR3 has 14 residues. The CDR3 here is CASSGYRVFYGYTF. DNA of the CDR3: TGTGCCAGCAGTGGGTACAGGGTTTTCTATGGCTACACCTTC.

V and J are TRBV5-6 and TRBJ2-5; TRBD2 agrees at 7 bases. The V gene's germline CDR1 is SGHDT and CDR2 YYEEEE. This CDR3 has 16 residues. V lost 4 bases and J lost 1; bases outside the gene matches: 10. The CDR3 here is CASSQASGKGQETQYF. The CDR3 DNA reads TGTGCCAGCAGCCAAGCAAGCGGGAAGGGCCAAGAGACCCAGTACTTC.

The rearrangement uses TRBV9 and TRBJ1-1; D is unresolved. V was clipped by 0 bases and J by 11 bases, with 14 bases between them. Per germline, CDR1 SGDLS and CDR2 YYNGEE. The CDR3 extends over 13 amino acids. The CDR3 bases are TGTGCCAGCAGCGTAGCAAACAGCTCCCCGGCTTTCTTT. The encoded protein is CASSVANSSPAFF.

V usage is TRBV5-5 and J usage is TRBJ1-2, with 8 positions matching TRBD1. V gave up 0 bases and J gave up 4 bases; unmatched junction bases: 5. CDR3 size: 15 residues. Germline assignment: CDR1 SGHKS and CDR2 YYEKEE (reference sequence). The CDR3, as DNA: TGTGCCAGCAGCTTGGCGGACAGGGTTTTCTATGGCTACACCTTC. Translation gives CASSLADRVFYGYTF.

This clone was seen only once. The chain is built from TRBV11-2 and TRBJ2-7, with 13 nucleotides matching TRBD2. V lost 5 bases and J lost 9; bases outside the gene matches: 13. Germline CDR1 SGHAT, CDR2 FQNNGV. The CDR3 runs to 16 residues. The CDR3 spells CASSPTGTSGNWAQYF. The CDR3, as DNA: TGTGCCAGCAGCCCTACCGGGACTAGCGGGAACTGGGCGCAGTACTTC.

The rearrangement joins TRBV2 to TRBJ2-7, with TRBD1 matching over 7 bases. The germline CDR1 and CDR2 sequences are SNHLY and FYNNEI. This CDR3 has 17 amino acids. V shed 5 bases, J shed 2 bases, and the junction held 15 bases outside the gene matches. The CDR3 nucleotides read TGTGCCAGCAGTACTCTCCGGGACAGAGTTTCTACCTACGAGCAGTACTTC. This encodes CASSTLRDRVSTYEQYF.

Here the CDR3 reads CASSLPDGPAGAEAFF. The CDR3 nucleotides are TGTGCCAGCAGTTTACCCGATGGGCCGGCGGGCGCTGAAGCTTTCTTT. This chain connects TRBV6-6 to TRBJ1-1; unclear D gene. CDR1 and CDR2 (germline): MNHNY, SVGAGI (reference sequence). V was cut by 4 bases and J by 6 bases, with 21 bases left in between. The CDR3 runs to 16 residues.

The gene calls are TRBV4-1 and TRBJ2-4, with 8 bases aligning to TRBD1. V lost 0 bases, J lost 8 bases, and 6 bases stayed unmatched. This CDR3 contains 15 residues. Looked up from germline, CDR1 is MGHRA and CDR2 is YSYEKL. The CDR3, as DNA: TGCGCCAGCAGCCAAGAGGAGACAGGGGAAGACATTCAGTACTTC. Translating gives CASSQEETGEDIQYF.

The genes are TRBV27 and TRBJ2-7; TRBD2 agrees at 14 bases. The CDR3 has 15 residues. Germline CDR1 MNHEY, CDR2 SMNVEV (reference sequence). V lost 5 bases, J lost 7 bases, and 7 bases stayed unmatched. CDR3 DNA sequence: TGTGCCAGCAGTATCGGACTAGCGGGAGGAGTGGAGCAGTACTTC. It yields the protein CASSIGLAGGVEQYF.

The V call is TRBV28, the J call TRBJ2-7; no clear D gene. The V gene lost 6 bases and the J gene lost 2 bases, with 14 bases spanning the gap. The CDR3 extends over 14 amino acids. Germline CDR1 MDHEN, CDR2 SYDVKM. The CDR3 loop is CASSIQIMTYEQYF. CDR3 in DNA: TGTGCCAGCAGCATCCAAATCATGACCTACGAGCAGTACTTC.

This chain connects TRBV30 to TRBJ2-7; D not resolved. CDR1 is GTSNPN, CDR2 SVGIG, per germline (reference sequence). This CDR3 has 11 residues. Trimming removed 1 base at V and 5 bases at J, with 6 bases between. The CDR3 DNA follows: TGTGCCTGGAGTGCGATCGACGAGCAGTACTTC. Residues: CAWSAIDEQYF. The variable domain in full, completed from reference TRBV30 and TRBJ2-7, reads SQTIHQWPATLVQPVGSPLSLECTVEGTSNPNLYWYRQAAGRGLQLLFYSVGIGQISSEVPQNLSASRPQDRQFILSSKKLLLSDSGFYLCAWSAIDEQYFGPGTRLTVT.

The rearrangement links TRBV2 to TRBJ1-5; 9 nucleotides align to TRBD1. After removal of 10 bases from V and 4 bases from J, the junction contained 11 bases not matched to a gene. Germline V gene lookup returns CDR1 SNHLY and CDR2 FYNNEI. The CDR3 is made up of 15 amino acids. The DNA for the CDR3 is TGTGCCATCGCCGGACAGGGGAGTAGTAATCAGCCCCAGCATTTT. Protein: CAIAGQGSSNQPQHF.

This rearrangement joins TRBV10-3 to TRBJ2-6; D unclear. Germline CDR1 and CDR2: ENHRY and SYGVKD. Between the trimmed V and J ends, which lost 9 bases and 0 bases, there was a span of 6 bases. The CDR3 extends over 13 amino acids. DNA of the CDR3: TGTGCCATTCTCCCCTCTGGGGCCAACGTCCTGACTTTC. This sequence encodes CAILPSGANVLTF.

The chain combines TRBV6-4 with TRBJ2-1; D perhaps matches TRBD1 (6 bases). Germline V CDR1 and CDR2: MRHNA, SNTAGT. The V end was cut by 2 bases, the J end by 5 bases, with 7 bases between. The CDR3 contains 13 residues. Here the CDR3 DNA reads TGTGCCAGCAGTGACGGACAGCACAATGAGCAGTTCTTC. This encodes CASSDGQHNEQFF.